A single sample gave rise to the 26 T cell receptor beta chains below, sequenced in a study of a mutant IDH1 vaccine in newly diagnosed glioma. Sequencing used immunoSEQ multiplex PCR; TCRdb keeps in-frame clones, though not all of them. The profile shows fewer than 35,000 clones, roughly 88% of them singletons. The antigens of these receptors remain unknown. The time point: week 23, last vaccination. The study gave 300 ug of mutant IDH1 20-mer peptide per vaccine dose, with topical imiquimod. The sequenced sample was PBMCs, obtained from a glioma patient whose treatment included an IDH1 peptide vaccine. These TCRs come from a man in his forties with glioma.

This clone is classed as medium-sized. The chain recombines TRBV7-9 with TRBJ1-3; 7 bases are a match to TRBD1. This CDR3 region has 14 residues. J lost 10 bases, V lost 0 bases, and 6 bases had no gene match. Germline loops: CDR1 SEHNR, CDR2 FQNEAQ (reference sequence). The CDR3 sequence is CASSLAATGSTIYF. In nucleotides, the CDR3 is TGTGCCAGCAGCTTAGCGGCGACAGGGAGTACCATATATTTT. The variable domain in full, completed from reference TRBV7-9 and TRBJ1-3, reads DTGVSQNPRHKITKRGQNVTFRCDPISEHNRLYWYRQTLGQGPEFLTYFQNEAQLEKSRLLSDRFSAERPKGSFSTLEIQRTEQGDSAMYLCASSLAATGSTIYFGEGSWLTVV.

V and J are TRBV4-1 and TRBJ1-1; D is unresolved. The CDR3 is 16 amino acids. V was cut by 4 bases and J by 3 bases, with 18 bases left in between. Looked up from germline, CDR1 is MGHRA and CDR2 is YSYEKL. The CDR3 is CASSPRLDQAYTEAFF. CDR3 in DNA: TGCGCCAGCAGCCCAAGGCTCGACCAGGCGTACACTGAAGCTTTCTTT.

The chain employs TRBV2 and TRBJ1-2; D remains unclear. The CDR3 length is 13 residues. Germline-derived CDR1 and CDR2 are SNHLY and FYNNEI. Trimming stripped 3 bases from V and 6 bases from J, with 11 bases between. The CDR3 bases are TGTGCCAGCAGTGAGTTTGAGAGGGATGGCTACACCTTC. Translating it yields CASSEFERDGYTF.

Written as DNA, the CDR3 is TGTGCCAGCAGCTCCGGACTAGCGGGGGGTTCAGATACGCAGTATTTT. Its protein product is CASSSGLAGGSDTQYF. V and J are TRBV5-4 and TRBJ2-3; 14 nucleotides agree with TRBD2. The germline CDR1 and CDR2 sequences are SGHNT and YYREEE (reference sequence). With 3 bases clipped from V and 4 bases from J, the junction kept 4 bases outside the gene matches. CDR3 length: 16 amino acids.

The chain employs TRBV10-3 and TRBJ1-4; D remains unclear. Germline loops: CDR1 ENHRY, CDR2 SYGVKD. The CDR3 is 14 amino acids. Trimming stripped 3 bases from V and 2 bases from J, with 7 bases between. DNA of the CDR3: TGTGCCATCAGTGAAGGGCGCACTAATGAAAAACTGTTTTTT. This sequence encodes CAISEGRTNEKLFF.

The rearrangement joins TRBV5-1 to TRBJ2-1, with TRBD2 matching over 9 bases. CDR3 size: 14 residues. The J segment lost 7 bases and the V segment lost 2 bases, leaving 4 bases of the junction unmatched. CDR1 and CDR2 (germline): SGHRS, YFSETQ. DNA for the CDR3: TGCGCCAGCAGCTTCGCGGGAGGGCCGAATGAGCAGTTCTTC. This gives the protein CASSFAGGPNEQFF.

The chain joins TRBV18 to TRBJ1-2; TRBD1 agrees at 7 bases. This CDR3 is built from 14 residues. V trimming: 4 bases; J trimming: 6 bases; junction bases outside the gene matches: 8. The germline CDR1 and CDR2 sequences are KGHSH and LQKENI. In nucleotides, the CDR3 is TGTGCCAGCTCACTTGACAGGGAAAGTCATGGCTACACCTTC. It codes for CASSLDRESHGYTF.

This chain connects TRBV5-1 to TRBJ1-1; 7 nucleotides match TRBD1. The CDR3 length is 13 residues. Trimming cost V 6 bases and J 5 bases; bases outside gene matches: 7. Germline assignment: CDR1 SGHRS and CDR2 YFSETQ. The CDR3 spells CASKTGAGTEAFF. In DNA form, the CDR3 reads TGCGCCAGCAAAACAGGGGCGGGGACTGAAGCTTTCTTT.

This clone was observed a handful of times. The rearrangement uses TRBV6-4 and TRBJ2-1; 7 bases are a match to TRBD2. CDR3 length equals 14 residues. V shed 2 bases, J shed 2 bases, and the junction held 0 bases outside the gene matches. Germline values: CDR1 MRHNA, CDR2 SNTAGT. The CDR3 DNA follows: TGTGCCAGCAGTGACGGGGGGGCCTACAATGAGCAGTTCTTC. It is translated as CASSDGGAYNEQFF.

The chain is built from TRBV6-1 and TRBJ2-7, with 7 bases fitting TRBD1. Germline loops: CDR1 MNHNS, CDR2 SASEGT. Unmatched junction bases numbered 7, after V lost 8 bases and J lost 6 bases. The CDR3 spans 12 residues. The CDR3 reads CASGTGALEQYV. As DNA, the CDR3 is TGTGCCAGCGGTACAGGGGCTCTCGAGCAGTACGTC.

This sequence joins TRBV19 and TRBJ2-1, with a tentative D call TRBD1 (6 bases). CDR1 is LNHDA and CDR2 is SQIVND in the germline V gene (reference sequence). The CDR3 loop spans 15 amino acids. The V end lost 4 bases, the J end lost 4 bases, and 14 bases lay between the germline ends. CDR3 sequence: CASSSGQTLYNEQFF. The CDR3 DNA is TGTGCCAGTAGTAGTGGACAGACTTTATACAATGAGCAGTTCTTC.

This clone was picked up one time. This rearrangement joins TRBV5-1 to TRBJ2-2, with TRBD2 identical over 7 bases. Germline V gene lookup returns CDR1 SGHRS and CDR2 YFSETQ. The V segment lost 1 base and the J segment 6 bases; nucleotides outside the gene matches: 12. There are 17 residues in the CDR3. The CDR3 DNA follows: TGCGCCAGCAGCTTGTACGGGGCGGGAGTTGGGCCCGGGGAGCTGTTTTTT. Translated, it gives CASSLYGAGVGPGELFF.

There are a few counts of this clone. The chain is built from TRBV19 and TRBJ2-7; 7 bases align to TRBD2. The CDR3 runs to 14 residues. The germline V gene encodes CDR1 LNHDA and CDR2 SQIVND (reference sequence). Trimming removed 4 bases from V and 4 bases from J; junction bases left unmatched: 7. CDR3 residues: CASSKGGSTYEQYF. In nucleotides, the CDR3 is TGTGCCAGTAGTAAAGGCGGGAGTACTTACGAGCAGTACTTC. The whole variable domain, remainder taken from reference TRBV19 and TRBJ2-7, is DGGITQSPKYLFRKEGQNVTLSCEQNLNHDAMYWYRQDPGQGLRLIYYSQIVNDFQKGDIAEGYSVSREKKESFPLTVTSAQKNPTAFYLCASSKGGSTYEQYFGPGTRLTVT.

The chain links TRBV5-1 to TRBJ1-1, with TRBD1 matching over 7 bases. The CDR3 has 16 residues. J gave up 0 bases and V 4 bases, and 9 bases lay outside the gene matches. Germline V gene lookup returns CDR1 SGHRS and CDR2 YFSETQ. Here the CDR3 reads CASSPQGPNMNTEAFF. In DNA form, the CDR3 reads TGCGCCAGCAGCCCACAGGGGCCTAACATGAACACTGAAGCTTTCTTT.

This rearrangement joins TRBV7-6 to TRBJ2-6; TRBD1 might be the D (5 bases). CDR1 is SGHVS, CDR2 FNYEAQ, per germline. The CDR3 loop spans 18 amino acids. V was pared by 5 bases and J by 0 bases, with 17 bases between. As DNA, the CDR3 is TGTGCCAGCAGCCCCGTGAGGTCTGACAGCTCTGGGGCCAACGTCCTGACTTTC. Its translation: CASSPVRSDSSGANVLTF.

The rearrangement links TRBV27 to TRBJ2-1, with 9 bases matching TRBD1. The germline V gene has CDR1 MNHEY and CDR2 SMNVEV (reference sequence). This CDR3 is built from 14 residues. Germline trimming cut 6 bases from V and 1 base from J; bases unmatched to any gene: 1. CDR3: CASSGQGSYNEQFF. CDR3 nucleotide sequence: TGTGCCAGCAGCGGACAGGGGTCCTACAATGAGCAGTTCTTC.

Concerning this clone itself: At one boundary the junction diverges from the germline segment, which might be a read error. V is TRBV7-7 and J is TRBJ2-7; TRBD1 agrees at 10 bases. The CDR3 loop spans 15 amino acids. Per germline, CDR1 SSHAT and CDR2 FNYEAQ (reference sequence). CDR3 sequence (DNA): TGTGCTAGCAGCTTGGGGACAGGGGTAAGACACGAGCAGTACTTC. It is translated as CASSLGTGVRHEQYF.

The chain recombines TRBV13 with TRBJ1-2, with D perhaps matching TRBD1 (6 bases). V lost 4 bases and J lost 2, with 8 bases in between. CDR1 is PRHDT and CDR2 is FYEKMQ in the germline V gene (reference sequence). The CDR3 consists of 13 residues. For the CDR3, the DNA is TGTGCCAGCAGCTCCACAGGGAACTATGGCTACACCTTC. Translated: CASSSTGNYGYTF.

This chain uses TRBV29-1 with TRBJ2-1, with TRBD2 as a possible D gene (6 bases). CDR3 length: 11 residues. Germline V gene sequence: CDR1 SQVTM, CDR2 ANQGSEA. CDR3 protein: CSFRSGNEQFF. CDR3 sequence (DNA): TGCAGTTTCCGTAGCGGAAATGAGCAGTTCTTC.

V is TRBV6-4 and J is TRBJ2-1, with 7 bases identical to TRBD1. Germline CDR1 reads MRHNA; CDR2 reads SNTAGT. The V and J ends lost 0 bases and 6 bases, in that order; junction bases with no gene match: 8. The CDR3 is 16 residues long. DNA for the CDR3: TGTGCCAGCAGTGACTCCGGAACAGGGGCATCCAATGAGCAGTTCTTC. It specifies CASSDSGTGASNEQFF.

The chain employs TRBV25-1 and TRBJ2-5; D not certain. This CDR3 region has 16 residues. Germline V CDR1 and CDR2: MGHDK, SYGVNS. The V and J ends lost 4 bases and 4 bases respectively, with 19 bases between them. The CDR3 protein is CASSGPPYNPPETQYF. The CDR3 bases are TGTGCCAGCAGTGGCCCCCCCTATAACCCACCAGAGACCCAGTACTTC. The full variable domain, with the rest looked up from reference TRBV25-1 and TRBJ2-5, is EADIYQTPRYLVIGTGKKITLECSQTMGHDKMYWYQQDPGMELHLIHYSYGVNSTEKGDLSSESTVSRIRTEHFPLTLESARPSHTSQYLCASSGPPYNPPETQYFGPGTRLLVL.

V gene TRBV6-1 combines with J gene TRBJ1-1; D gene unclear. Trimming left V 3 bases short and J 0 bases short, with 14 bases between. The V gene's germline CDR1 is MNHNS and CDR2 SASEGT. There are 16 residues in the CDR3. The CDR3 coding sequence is TGTGCCAGCAGTGATAAGGCAGTCAACATGAACACTGAAGCTTTCTTT. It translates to CASSDKAVNMNTEAFF.

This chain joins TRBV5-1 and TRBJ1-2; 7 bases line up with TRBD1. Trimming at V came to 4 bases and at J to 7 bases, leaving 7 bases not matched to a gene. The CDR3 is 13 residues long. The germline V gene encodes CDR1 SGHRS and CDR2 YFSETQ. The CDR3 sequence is CASSTGTVGGYTF. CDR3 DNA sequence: TGCGCCAGCAGCACCGGGACAGTCGGTGGCTACACCTTC.

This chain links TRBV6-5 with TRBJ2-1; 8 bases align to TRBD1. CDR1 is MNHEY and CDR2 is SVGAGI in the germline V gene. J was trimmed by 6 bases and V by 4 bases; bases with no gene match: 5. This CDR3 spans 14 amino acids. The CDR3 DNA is TGTGCCAGCAGTTTCGAAACAGGGGGCAATGAGCAGTTCTTC. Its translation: CASSFETGGNEQFF.

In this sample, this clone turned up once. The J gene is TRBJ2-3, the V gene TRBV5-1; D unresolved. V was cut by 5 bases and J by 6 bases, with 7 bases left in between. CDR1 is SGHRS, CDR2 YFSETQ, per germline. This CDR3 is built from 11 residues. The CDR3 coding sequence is TGCGCCAGCAGGAATGGGGATACGCAGTATTTT. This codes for CASRNGDTQYF.

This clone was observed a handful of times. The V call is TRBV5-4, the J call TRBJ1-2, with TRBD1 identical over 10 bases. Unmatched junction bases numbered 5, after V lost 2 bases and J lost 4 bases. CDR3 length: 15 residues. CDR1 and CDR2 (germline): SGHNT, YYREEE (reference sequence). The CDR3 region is CASSLRDRGSYGYTF. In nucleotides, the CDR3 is TGTGCCAGCAGCTTAAGGGACAGGGGAAGCTATGGCTACACCTTC.